These 26 T cell receptor beta chains originate from one sample sequenced in a study of blood T cells in healthy people across ages. It was with a sample-barcoded 5' primer and a J-beta primer mix that a second PCR of roughly 6 to 12 cycles was run. A single record per CDR3 protein comes from TCRdb applying MiXCR to the 5' RACE reads. Among hundreds of thousands of distinct CDR3 sequences listed, about 62% were seen once. The specimen sequenced was blood. Receptor source: a young man in good health.

The chain joins TRBV5-6 to TRBJ2-5; possible D gene TRBD2, 5 bases. The CDR3 contains 13 residues. The germline V gene has CDR1 SGHDT and CDR2 YYEEEE. Trimming shortened V by 2 bases and J by 11 bases, and 16 bases separated the two germline ends. CDR3 DNA: TGTGCCAGCAGCTTATACGGCGGTAGGGAGCAGTACTTC. Its protein is CASSLYGGREQYF.

V is TRBV4-1 and J is TRBJ2-5, with D tentatively TRBD2 (5 bases). Germline values: CDR1 MGHRA, CDR2 YSYEKL. The CDR3 length is 16 residues. V was cut by 1 base and J by 11 bases, with 23 bases left in between. The CDR3 region is CASSQGNGPWGREQYF. CDR3 nucleotides: TGCGCCAGCAGCCAAGGAAACGGGCCTTGGGGTAGGGAGCAGTACTTC.

The rearrangement links TRBV25-1 to TRBJ2-4; D may match TRBD1 or TRBD2 (6 bases each). V dropped 3 bases and J dropped 7 bases, with 22 bases sitting between them. Looked up from germline, CDR1 is MGHDK and CDR2 is SYGVNS. This CDR3 contains 17 residues. The CDR3 spells CASSDQQGRGLGNIQYF. The CDR3 DNA reads as TGTGCCAGCAGTGATCAGCAAGGCCGGGGGCTAGGCAACATTCAGTACTTC.

The table lists this clonotype with a count of one. This chain links TRBV20-1 with TRBJ2-1; D is ambiguous. The V end lost 4 bases, the J end lost 0 bases, and 22 bases lay between the germline ends. CDR1 and CDR2 (germline): DFQATT, SNEGSKA (reference sequence). The CDR3 has 18 amino acids. The DNA for the CDR3 is TGCAGTGCTACCTACAAGCACTCAGAATTCGGCTCCTACAATGAGCAGTTCTTC. Its translation is CSATYKHSEFGSYNEQFF.

The chain links TRBV11-2 to TRBJ1-2; D not resolved. CDR1 is SGHAT, CDR2 FQNNGV, per germline. The CDR3 is 15 amino acids. V was shortened by 0 bases and J by 4 bases, with 12 bases between the two germline ends. The DNA for the CDR3 is TGTGCCAGCAGCTTAGAACTTGGGGTGGTCTATGGCTACACCTTC. Amino acids: CASSLELGVVYGYTF.

A few counts support this clonotype. This sequence joins TRBV4-1 and TRBJ2-7, with a weak D call TRBD2 (6 bases). CDR1 and CDR2 (germline): MGHRA, YSYEKL. The CDR3 has 13 amino acids. Trimming removed 2 bases from V and 4 bases from J, with 9 bases in between. DNA of the CDR3: TGCGCCAGCAGCCAACACGGAGGGTACGAGCAGTACTTC. Translated: CASSQHGGYEQYF.

The J gene is TRBJ2-5, the V gene TRBV7-9; TRBD1 is a possible D gene (5 bases). The J call may be faulty, since TRBJ2-7 better matches the DNA end. The germline V gene has CDR1 SEHNR and CDR2 FQNEAQ (reference sequence). The CDR3 consists of 16 residues. CDR3 residues: CASSLAAVRATYEQYF. The CDR3 coding sequence is TGTGCCAGCAGCTTAGCGGCGGTCAGGGCGACCTACGAGCAGTACTTC.

Concerning this clonotype itself: The junction departs from the called germline gene at one end, perhaps through a read error. The rearrangement joins TRBV7-9 to TRBJ1-2, with TRBD1 identical over 7 bases. CDR3 length: 14 amino acids. Germline CDR1 and CDR2: SEHNR and FQNEAQ (reference sequence). The chain's CDR3 is CASSSTGTNYDYTF. CDR3 nucleotides: TGTGCCAGCAGCTCGACAGGGACTAACTATGACTACACCTTC.

The CDR3 DNA sequence: TGTGCCAGCAGTTGGGATGGGAGAGGCGCCTACAATGAGCAGTTCTTC. It is translated as CASSWDGRGAYNEQFF. The V gene is TRBV2, the J gene TRBJ2-1, with D possibly being TRBD2 (5 bases). This CDR3 has 16 residues. Germline values: CDR1 SNHLY, CDR2 FYNNEI. V was cut by 5 bases and J by 2 bases, with 16 bases left in between.

This clonotype occurred a few times. The chain carries TRBV20-1 and TRBJ2-5, with 14 bases fitting TRBD2. This CDR3 has 15 residues. V lost 1 base and J lost 3; bases outside the gene matches: 1. Germline V gene lookup returns CDR1 DFQATT and CDR2 SNEGSKA (reference sequence). The CDR3 region has the DNA TGCAGTGCTAGAGGGGGACTAGCGGGGGAAGAGACCCAGTACTTC. Translating gives CSARGGLAGEETQYF.

The chain is built from TRBV20-1 and TRBJ2-7; possibly TRBD2 for D (5 bases). Trimming took 0 bases from V and 3 from J, leaving 15 bases between them. This CDR3 region has 15 residues. The germline gives CDR1 DFQATT, CDR2 SNEGSKA (reference sequence). CDR3 residues: CSARDRRTGVYEQYF. Here the CDR3 DNA reads TGCAGTGCTAGAGATCGGAGGACTGGGGTCTACGAGCAGTACTTC.

Points on this clonotype: The junction shows a germline mismatch at one end, possibly a read error. The chain recombines TRBV9 with TRBJ2-7; 8 positions match TRBD2. The germline V gene encodes CDR1 SGDLS and CDR2 YYNGEE. CDR3 length equals 14 residues. CDR3 protein: CTSSVAGSSYEQYF. DNA of the CDR3: TGTACCAGCAGCGTAGCGGGGAGCTCCTACGAGCAGTACTTC.

The chain couples TRBV9 to TRBJ2-5; D not resolved. Trimming took off 3 bases at V and 5 bases at J, with 11 bases between the two ends. Germline V gives CDR1 SGDLS, CDR2 YYNGEE. The CDR3 sequence is 13 residues long. CDR3 protein: CASSAGASETQYF. In DNA, the CDR3 is TGTGCCAGCAGCGCCGGAGCGTCCGAGACCCAGTACTTC.

This clonotype occurred once. The V call is TRBV5-1, the J call TRBJ2-2; D is possibly TRBD1 or TRBD2 (5 bases each). Germline assignment: CDR1 SGHRS and CDR2 YFSETQ. The length of the CDR3 is 15 residues. V was pared by 6 bases and J by 6 bases, with 18 bases between. CDR3 coding DNA: TGCGCCAGCACCCTTGATGGGGGATCACCCGGGGAGCTGTTTTTT. Amino acid sequence: CASTLDGGSPGELFF.

This clonotype showed up just a few times. This rearrangement joins TRBV29-1 to TRBJ1-1, with 7 bases fitting TRBD1. The CDR3 has 14 residues. In germline, CDR1 is SQVTM, CDR2 ANQGSEA. V shed 3 bases, J shed 4 bases, and the junction held 8 bases outside the gene matches. Here the CDR3 reads CSVDEGGAFTEAFF. The CDR3 DNA reads TGCAGCGTTGACGAAGGGGGCGCCTTCACTGAAGCTTTCTTT.

The chain recombines TRBV14 with TRBJ1-6, with D possibly being TRBD1 (6 bases). The CDR3 length is 16 residues. V shed 4 bases and J shed 13 bases, with 23 bases lying between them. Germline values: CDR1 SGHDN, CDR2 FVKESK. CDR3 nucleotides: TGTGCCAGCAGCCCGATCGGGGCGACAGGACTTGAGCCCCTCCACTTT. This gives the protein CASSPIGATGLEPLHF.

There are a few counts of this clonotype. This chain connects TRBV3-1 to TRBJ2-7; 9 nucleotides line up with TRBD2. The ends lost 1 base at V and 3 bases at J; junction bases unmatched: 4. The length of the CDR3 is 15 residues. Germline V gives CDR1 LGHDT, CDR2 YNNKEL (reference sequence). The CDR3: CASSQGSGSLYEQYF. The CDR3 DNA sequence: TGTGCCAGCAGCCAAGGTAGCGGGAGTCTCTACGAGCAGTACTTC.

The chain joins TRBV29-1 to TRBJ2-3, with TRBD1 matching 7 bases. Per the germline V gene, CDR1 is SQVTM and CDR2 is ANQGSEA. With V trimmed by 3 bases and J by 9 bases, 6 bases remained unmatched. The CDR3 has 12 residues. The CDR3 DNA reads TGCAGCGTTGATGAGGTCAGGGGGACGCAGTATTTT. Its protein product is CSVDEVRGTQYF.

The chain joins TRBV4-3 to TRBJ2-6, with 8 bases aligning to TRBD1. In germline, CDR1 is LGHNA, CDR2 YSLEER. After removal of 1 base from V and 3 bases from J, the junction contained 11 bases not matched to a gene. This CDR3 has 19 residues. CDR3 bases: TGCGCCAGCAGCCAAGTAGGGGACAGGAGAAACGGTGGGGCCAACGTCCTGACTTTC. It codes for CASSQVGDRRNGGANVLTF.

The chain carries TRBV29-1 and TRBJ2-1, with 7 nucleotides matching TRBD2. The DNA end favors TRBJ2-7, so the J call may be wrong. Germline-derived CDR1 and CDR2 are SQVTM and ANQGSEA. The CDR3 is made up of 13 amino acids. The CDR3 region is CSVVGGRFYEQYF. The CDR3 DNA follows: TGCAGCGTTGTGGGCGGGAGATTCTATGAGCAGTACTTC.

The chain joins TRBV7-2 to TRBJ2-4, with TRBD2 matching 9 bases. The DNA end is more similar to TRBJ2-7, so the J call may be wrong. The CDR3 runs 15 residues. CDR1 and CDR2 (germline): SGHTA, FQGNSA. CDR3 region: CASSLEASGNHEQYF. For the CDR3, the DNA is TGTGCCAGCAGCTTAGAGGCTAGCGGGAACCACGAGCAGTACTTC.

The CDR3 coding sequence is TGTGCCACCAGCAGAGCGGTGGTGGAAACGCAGTATTTT. Its translation: CATSRAVVETQYF. This chain links TRBV15 with TRBJ2-3; D gene ambiguous. The CDR3 extends over 13 amino acids. The germline CDR1 and CDR2 sequences are LNHNV and YYDKDF (reference sequence). The V end was cut by 1 base, the J end by 9 bases, with 11 bases between.

V gene TRBV10-3 combines with J gene TRBJ1-4; TRBD1 is a possible D gene (5 bases). The germline CDR1 and CDR2 sequences are ENHRY and SYGVKD. CDR3 size: 11 residues. V lost 11 bases and J lost 8, with 12 bases in between. The CDR3 DNA sequence: TGTGCCGCGGGACCCCGCGAAAAACTGTTTTTT. Protein: CAAGPREKLFF.

CDR3 sequence reads: CASSQPGTDLQPQHF. CDR3 DNA: TGTGCCAGCAGCCAACCAGGGACAGACCTTCAGCCCCAGCATTTT. This chain joins TRBV4-2 and TRBJ1-5; 7 bases are a match to TRBD1. Germline loops: CDR1 LGHNA, CDR2 YNFKEQ. CDR3 length equals 15 residues. J was trimmed by 6 bases and V by 2 bases; bases with no gene match: 7.

V gene TRBV4-2 combines with J gene TRBJ2-1; 10 bases align to TRBD2. The CDR3 has 18 amino acids. Germline V gene data show CDR1 as LGHNA and CDR2 as YNFKEQ. With 4 bases clipped from V and 10 bases from J, the junction kept 19 bases outside the gene matches. CDR3 sequence reads: CASSPRIAGGPNFYEQFF. CDR3 nucleotide sequence: TGTGCCAGCAGCCCTCGAATAGCGGGAGGCCCCAATTTTTACGAGCAGTTCTTC.

This clonotype turned up a few times. This chain uses TRBV9 with TRBJ2-7, with D perhaps TRBD2 (5 bases). Germline values: CDR1 SGDLS, CDR2 YYNGEE. The CDR3 loop spans 15 amino acids. With 0 bases removed from V and 0 bases from J, the gap between germline ends came to 10 bases. The CDR3 is CASSVGSSISYEQYF. Written as DNA, the CDR3 is TGTGCCAGCAGCGTAGGTTCTAGCATCTCCTACGAGCAGTACTTC. The full variable domain, its missing parts supplied by reference TRBV9 and TRBJ2-7, is DSGVTQTPKHLITATGQRVTLRCSPRSGDLSVYWYQQSLDQGLQFLIQYYNGEERAKGNILERFSAQQFPDLHSELNLSSLELGDSALYFCASSVGSSISYEQYFGPGTRLTVT.